The 24 T cell receptor beta chains listed next were all sequenced from one sample in a study of a mutant IDH1 vaccine in newly diagnosed glioma. Stated time point: week 11, during vaccination. Each dose delivered 300 ug of mutant IDH1 20-mer peptide subcutaneously with imiquimod. These receptors lack a known antigen. Sequencing was performed with immunoSEQ multiplex PCR; in TCRdb, only in-frame clones are kept and a portion is missing. Of 34,000 or so clones listed, roughly 78% are singletons. The sample consisted of PBMCs, taken from a glioma patient whose treatment included an IDH1 peptide vaccine. The receptors stem from a man younger than 45 with glioma.

This chain uses TRBV9 with TRBJ2-2; 7 bases are shared with TRBD2. There are 17 residues in the CDR3. The trim removed 0 bases at V and 5 bases at J, leaving 10 bases unmatched. Germline V gives CDR1 SGDLS, CDR2 YYNGEE. Written as DNA, the CDR3 is TGTGCCAGCAGCGTAGTAAGCGGGGTCGGTCTTACCGGGGAGCTGTTTTTT. Translated: CASSVVSGVGLTGELFF.

The chain combines TRBV30 with TRBJ2-5; D is unresolved. Trimming removed 8 bases from V and 2 bases from J, with 18 bases in between. This CDR3 has 14 amino acids. Per germline, CDR1 GTSNPN and CDR2 SVGIG (reference sequence). CDR3 residues: CAGAGWATQETQYF. CDR3 in DNA: TGTGCCGGAGCCGGTTGGGCGACTCAAGAGACCCAGTACTTC.

The rearrangement links TRBV2 to TRBJ2-3; D could derive from TRBD1 or TRBD2 (5 bases each). Germline CDR1 and CDR2: SNHLY and FYNNEI. The CDR3 is made up of 15 amino acids. V was shortened by 8 bases and J by 0 bases, with 15 bases between the two germline ends. The CDR3 reads CASGSSGPSTDTQYF. The CDR3 DNA reads TGTGCCAGCGGATCCTCGGGACCGAGCACAGATACGCAGTATTTT.

The rearrangement uses TRBV29-1 and TRBJ1-1, with 10 bases that match TRBD1. The CDR3 is made up of 14 amino acids. Germline V lookup: CDR1 SQVTM, CDR2 ANQGSEA. The V segment lost 6 bases and the J segment 0 bases; nucleotides outside the gene matches: 4. The CDR3: CSVKTGGLNTEAFF. In DNA, the CDR3 is TGCAGCGTAAAGACAGGGGGCTTGAACACTGAAGCTTTCTTT. The full variable domain, its missing parts supplied by reference TRBV29-1 and TRBJ1-1, is SAVISQKPSRDICQRGTSLTIQCQVDSQVTMMFWYRQQPGQSLTLIATANQGSEATYESGFVIDKFPISRPNLTFSTLTVSNMSPEDSSIYLCSVKTGGLNTEAFFGQGTRLTVV.

The chain combines TRBV4-3 with TRBJ2-4, with 15 bases identical to TRBD2. The V gene end was trimmed by 1 base and the J gene end by 8 bases; junction bases not matched to a gene: 6. Germline V lookup: CDR1 LGHNA, CDR2 YSLEER. The CDR3 extends over 17 amino acids. The CDR3 loop is CASSQAGTSGGRDIQYF. The CDR3 region has the DNA TGCGCCAGCAGCCAAGCCGGGACTAGCGGGGGGCGGGACATTCAGTACTTC.

This chain uses TRBV6-1 with TRBJ2-7, with 7 bases matching TRBD2. CDR1 MNHNS and CDR2 SASEGT come from the germline V gene. V gave up 7 bases and J gave up 0 bases; unmatched junction bases: 9. This CDR3 is built from 15 residues. CDR3 protein: CASTLASGNSYEQYF. CDR3 DNA sequence: TGTGCCAGCACCTTGGCTAGCGGAAACTCCTACGAGCAGTACTTC.

The rearrangement links TRBV7-6 to TRBJ1-5; D ambiguous. The germline gives CDR1 SGHVS, CDR2 FNYEAQ. The CDR3 has 13 amino acids. The V gene lost 8 bases and the J gene lost 7 bases, with 15 bases spanning the gap. The CDR3 loop reads CASSHDNSQPQHF. The CDR3 bases are TGTGCCAGCTCTCATGACAATTCACAGCCCCAGCATTTT.

This clone occurred a few times. The chain is built from TRBV19 and TRBJ1-1; D not certain. This CDR3 has 14 amino acids. Germline-derived CDR1 and CDR2 are LNHDA and SQIVND (reference sequence). The V end was cut by 5 bases, the J end by 0 bases, with 10 bases between. CDR3 DNA: TGTGCCAGTAGTCTGGTCTCGATGAACACTGAAGCTTTCTTT. Its protein product is CASSLVSMNTEAFF.

The chain joins TRBV5-1 to TRBJ1-6; D not certain. V lost 0 bases and J lost 9, with 10 bases in between. The germline V gene has CDR1 SGHRS and CDR2 YFSETQ. There are 14 residues in the CDR3. The CDR3 loop reads CASSLGNPGSPLHF. The CDR3 region has the DNA TGCGCCAGCAGCTTGGGCAATCCAGGTTCACCCCTCCACTTT.

The chain links TRBV30 to TRBJ1-5; TRBD1 aligns across 8 bases. With 1 base clipped from V and 4 bases from J, the junction kept 9 bases outside the gene matches. The V gene's germline CDR1 is GTSNPN and CDR2 SVGIG (reference sequence). The CDR3 runs to 16 residues. The chain's CDR3 is CAWSGRRTGLNQPQHF. The CDR3 region has the DNA TGTGCCTGGAGTGGGAGAAGGACAGGGTTAAATCAGCCCCAGCATTTT.

The chain is built from TRBV5-6 and TRBJ1-3; the D is unclear. The CDR3 length is 16 residues. V lost 0 bases to trimming and J lost 4 bases, with 14 bases between them. Germline loops: CDR1 SGHDT, CDR2 YYEEEE. This CDR3 reads CASSLAGSLLGNTIYF. The CDR3 bases are TGTGCCAGCAGCTTGGCGGGATCCCTATTGGGAAACACCATATATTTT.

The chain has TRBV6-1 and TRBJ1-5; possibly TRBD1 for D (6 bases). The germline CDR1 and CDR2 sequences are MNHNS and SASEGT. The V and J ends lost 7 bases and 0 bases respectively, with 7 bases between them. This CDR3 is 13 amino acids long. The CDR3 bases are TGTGCCAGCAAGGACAGTAGCAATCAGCCCCAGCATTTT. Translation gives CASKDSSNQPQHF.

The chain employs TRBV4-1 and TRBJ1-5; 7 positions agree with TRBD1. The V gene's germline CDR1 is MGHRA and CDR2 YSYEKL. The V segment lost 0 bases and the J segment 5 bases; nucleotides outside the gene matches: 7. The CDR3 extends over 16 amino acids. CDR3 in DNA: TGCGCCAGCAGCCAAGATCAGGGGGTGGGTTATCAGCCCCAGCATTTT. Its protein is CASSQDQGVGYQPQHF.

The rearrangement links TRBV6-1 to TRBJ1-2; 7 bases are shared with TRBD1. Trimming cost V 3 bases and J 0 bases; bases outside gene matches: 7. Germline V CDR1 and CDR2: MNHNS, SASEGT. The CDR3 is 16 amino acids. CDR3 nucleotides: TGTGCCAGCAGTGACGGCAGGGGGAAAGCTAACTATGGCTACACCTTC. The encoded protein is CASSDGRGKANYGYTF.

The chain couples TRBV4-1 to TRBJ2-5; 16 bases are shared with TRBD2. V dropped 0 bases and J dropped 3; count of bases not matched to a gene: 4. Per germline, CDR1 MGHRA and CDR2 YSYEKL. The CDR3 is 18 amino acids. The CDR3 DNA reads TGCGCCAGCAGCCAAGAAGAGGGACTAGCGGGGGGGGAAGAGACCCAGTACTTC. Protein: CASSQEEGLAGGEETQYF.

The genes are TRBV9 and TRBJ1-1; the match to TRBD1 covers 9 bases. J lost 8 bases, V lost 3 bases, and 5 bases had no gene match. CDR3 length: 13 residues. Germline loops: CDR1 SGDLS, CDR2 YYNGEE. In DNA form, the CDR3 reads TGTGCCAGCAGCGCTTCTGGACAGGGGGAAGCTTTCTTT. Translating gives CASSASGQGEAFF.

The gene calls are TRBV19 and TRBJ1-5; the match to TRBD1 covers 7 bases. After removal of 6 bases from V and 3 bases from J, the junction contained 5 bases not matched to a gene. CDR1 is LNHDA and CDR2 is SQIVND in the germline V gene (reference sequence). The CDR3 sequence is 14 residues long. CDR3 residues: CASRPGQHNQPQHF. The CDR3 nucleotides are TGTGCCAGTAGGCCGGGACAGCACAATCAGCCCCAGCATTTT.

J is TRBJ2-4 and V is TRBV11-2, with D possibly being TRBD1 (5 bases). This CDR3 has 13 amino acids. The V end was cut by 1 base, the J end by 6 bases, with 7 bases between. CDR1 is SGHAT and CDR2 is FQNNGV in the germline V gene. The CDR3 DNA reads TGTGCCAGCAGCTTAGTTCAGGGAAACATTCAGTACTTC. Protein product: CASSLVQGNIQYF.

This clone was recorded only once. This rearrangement joins TRBV10-2 to TRBJ2-5, with 7 nucleotides matching TRBD1. The V segment lost 6 bases and the J segment 1 base; nucleotides outside the gene matches: 11. This CDR3 is built from 16 residues. Germline V lookup: CDR1 WSHSY, CDR2 SAAADI. The CDR3 coding sequence is TGCGCCAGCAGCGGAACCGGGACAGTCAGCCAAGAGACCCAGTACTTC. It yields the protein CASSGTGTVSQETQYF.

V gene TRBV11-2 combines with J gene TRBJ1-2, with D possibly being TRBD1 (5 bases). Germline V gene lookup returns CDR1 SGHAT and CDR2 FQNNGV. V lost 0 bases to trimming and J lost 4 bases, with 9 bases between them. The CDR3 spans 14 residues. CDR3 in amino acids: CASSLDLGPYGYTF. The CDR3 nucleotides are TGTGCCAGCAGCTTAGATCTGGGACCCTATGGCTACACCTTC.

A few counts support this clone. This same CDR3 is encoded by further DNA sequences in the sample. The V and J genes are TRBV4-1 and TRBJ2-3; 7 bases align to TRBD2. The V segment lost 3 bases and the J segment 5 bases; nucleotides outside the gene matches: 5. Germline loops: CDR1 MGHRA, CDR2 YSYEKL. The length of the CDR3 is 14 residues. Here the CDR3 reads CASSQAGEGDTQYF. DNA for the CDR3: TGCGCCAGCAGCCAGGCGGGAGAGGGAGATACGCAGTATTTT.

This clone occurred once. The gene calls are TRBV7-2 and TRBJ1-4; D gene unclear. The CDR3 sequence is 15 residues long. CDR1 is SGHTA, CDR2 FQGNSA, per germline. V was clipped by 5 bases and J by 2 bases, with 12 bases between them. The CDR3 coding sequence is TGTGCCAGCAGCCCAAAGTTACTGACTAATGAAAAACTGTTTTTT. It translates to CASSPKLLTNEKLFF.

The rearrangement uses TRBV9 and TRBJ1-4, with TRBD1 as a possible D gene (5 bases). The CDR3 covers 15 residues. Germline values: CDR1 SGDLS, CDR2 YYNGEE. Trimming stripped 0 bases from V and 8 bases from J, with 14 bases between. The CDR3: CASSVGGDLGEKLFF. CDR3 in DNA: TGTGCCAGCAGCGTAGGCGGGGACCTGGGCGAAAAACTGTTTTTT.

This clone occurred a few times. The rearrangement joins TRBV19 to TRBJ1-5; weak D call: TRBD1 (5 bases). This CDR3 has 16 residues. CDR1 and CDR2 from the germline V gene are LNHDA and SQIVND (reference sequence). The V end lost 6 bases, the J end lost 9 bases, and 24 bases lay between the germline ends. CDR3 amino acids: CASRLAGTSTYPPQHF. The CDR3 DNA sequence: TGTGCCAGTAGACTGGCAGGGACTTCCACTTATCCGCCCCAGCATTTT.